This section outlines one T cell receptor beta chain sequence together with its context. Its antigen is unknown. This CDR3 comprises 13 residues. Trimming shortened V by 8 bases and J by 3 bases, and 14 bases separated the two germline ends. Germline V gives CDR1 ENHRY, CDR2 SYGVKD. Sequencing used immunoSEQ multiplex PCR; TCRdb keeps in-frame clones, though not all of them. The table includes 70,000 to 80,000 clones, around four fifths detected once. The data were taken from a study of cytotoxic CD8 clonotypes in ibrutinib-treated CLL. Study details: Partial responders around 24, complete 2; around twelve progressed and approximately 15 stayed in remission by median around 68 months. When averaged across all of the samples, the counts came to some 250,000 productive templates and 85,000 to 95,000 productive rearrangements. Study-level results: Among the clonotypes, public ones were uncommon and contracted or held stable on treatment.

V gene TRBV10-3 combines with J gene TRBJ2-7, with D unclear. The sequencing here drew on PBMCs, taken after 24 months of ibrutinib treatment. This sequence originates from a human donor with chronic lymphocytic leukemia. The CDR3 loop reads CAIRAESFYEQYF. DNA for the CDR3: TGTGCCATCCGCGCGGAGAGTTTCTACGAGCAGTACTTC.